Sequencing of this T cell receptor beta chain was carried out in a study of blood T cells in healthy people across ages. Notes on the study in general: PBMCs went unsorted, and a conclusive naive versus antigen-experienced comparison was therefore prevented.

Then a second PCR, running roughly 7 to 11 cycles, was carried out with a sample-barcoded 5' primer and a J-beta primer mix. At least 2.5 million CDR3-containing paired-end reads were obtained per sample. TCRdb independently ran MiXCR on the 5' RACE reads; one entry per CDR3 protein. The sample holds about 670,000 distinct CDR3 sequences, under 65% seen once. Total RNA amounts of at least 6 micrograms were extracted per sample. To note about this clonotype: Its antigen is still unknown.

The sample consisted of blood. The clonotype was recovered from an elderly woman in good health.

Here the CDR3 reads CASTFGAAGDTQYF. The CDR3 coding sequence is TGTGCCAGCACCTTCGGGGCAGCTGGGGATACGCAGTATTTT. The chain couples TRBV6-1 to TRBJ2-3; D could derive from TRBD1 or TRBD2 (5 bases each). In germline, CDR1 is MNHNS, CDR2 SASEGT. The CDR3 contains 14 residues. Deletions cut 7 bases from V and 6 bases from J, with 17 bases between.